The entry below gives a single T cell receptor beta chain sequence along with its context. Scientists made TCR beta cDNA using 5'RACE template switching with UMIs. For each CDR3 protein, TCRdb gives one entry from its re-call of the 5' RACE reads, without DNA. The table lists just under 150,000 distinct CDR3 sequences, with roughly an eighth in the top ten. This CDR3 has 13 amino acids. Germline CDR1 and CDR2: MNHEY and SMNVEV (reference sequence). These data come from a study of T cells expressing NK-cell markers. The source material was blood T cells: a sorted CD56 or NKG2C T cell subset, CD4+ or CD8+ T cells, or bulk PBMC T cells (not recorded which). V usage is TRBV27 and J usage is TRBJ2-3. This receptor was obtained from a man between 18 and 29 years old in good health. The CDR3 sequence is CASSLLATDTQYF.